The clone carrying this TCR beta chain was detected only a few times. Resolution of symptoms, clearance, or two negative PCRs was present in recovered Cohort 3 donors. Assay: immunoSEQ multiplex PCR; the TCRdb copy retains only in-frame clones and omits some. Of about 310,000 clones in the sample, approximately 90% are singletons; the top ten hold over 8%. Germline V CDR1 and CDR2: LNHDA, SQIVND (reference sequence). The V end was cut by 6 bases, the J end by 2 bases, with 23 bases between. The CDR3 covers 18 residues. These data come from a study of blood T cell repertoires in COVID-19. Study context: Spain, Italy and the United States supplied samples that represented acute and convalescent COVID-19.

The receptor was derived from a woman aged 40-49 years who had recovered from COVID-19. The sequencing sample was made of PBMCs or T cells enriched from blood (not recorded which). The V gene is TRBV19, the J gene TRBJ1-5; D possibly corresponds to TRBD1 (5 bases). The DNA of the CDR3 is TGTGCCAGTAGACCAAGGGGTCAGGAACATAGAGGCAATCAGCCCCAGCATTTT. As protein: CASRPRGQEHRGNQPQHF.